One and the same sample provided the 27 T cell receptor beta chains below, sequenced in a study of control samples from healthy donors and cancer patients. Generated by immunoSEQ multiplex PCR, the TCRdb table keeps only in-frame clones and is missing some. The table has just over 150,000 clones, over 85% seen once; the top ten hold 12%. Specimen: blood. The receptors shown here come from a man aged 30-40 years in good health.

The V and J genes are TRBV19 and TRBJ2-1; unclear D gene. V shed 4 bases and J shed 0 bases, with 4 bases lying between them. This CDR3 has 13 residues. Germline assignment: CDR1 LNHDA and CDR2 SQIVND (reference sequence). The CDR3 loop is CASSTDSYNEQFF. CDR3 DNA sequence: TGTGCCAGTAGTACTGACTCCTACAATGAGCAGTTCTTC.

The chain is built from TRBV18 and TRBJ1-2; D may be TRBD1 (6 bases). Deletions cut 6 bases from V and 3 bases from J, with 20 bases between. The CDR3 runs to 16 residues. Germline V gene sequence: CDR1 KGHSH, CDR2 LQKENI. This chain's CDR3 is CASSLMAGAQDYGYTF. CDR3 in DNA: TGTGCCAGCTCCCTTATGGCGGGGGCGCAGGACTATGGCTACACCTTC.

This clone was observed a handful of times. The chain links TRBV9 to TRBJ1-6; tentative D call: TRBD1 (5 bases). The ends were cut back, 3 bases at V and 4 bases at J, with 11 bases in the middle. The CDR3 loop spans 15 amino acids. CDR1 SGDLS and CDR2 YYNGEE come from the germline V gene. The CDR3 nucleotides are TGTGCCAGCAGCGAAGGGGTTGGGTATAATTCACCCCTCCACTTT. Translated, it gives CASSEGVGYNSPLHF.

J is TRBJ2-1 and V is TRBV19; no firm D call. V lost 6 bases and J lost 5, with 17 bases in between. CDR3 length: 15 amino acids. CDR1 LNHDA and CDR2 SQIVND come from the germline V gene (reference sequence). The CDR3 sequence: CASSPIEVGNNEQFF. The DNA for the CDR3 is TGTGCCAGTAGCCCCATAGAGGTGGGTAACAATGAGCAGTTCTTC. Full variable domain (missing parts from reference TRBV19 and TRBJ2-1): DGGITQSPKYLFRKEGQNVTLSCEQNLNHDAMYWYRQDPGQGLRLIYYSQIVNDFQKGDIAEGYSVSREKKESFPLTVTSAQKNPTAFYLCASSPIEVGNNEQFFGPGTRLTVL.

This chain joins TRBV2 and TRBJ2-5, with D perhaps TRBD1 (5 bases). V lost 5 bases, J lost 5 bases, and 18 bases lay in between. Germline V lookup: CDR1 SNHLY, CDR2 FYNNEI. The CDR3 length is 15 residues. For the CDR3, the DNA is TGTGCCAGCAGTCAAATGAACCGGGCAGGGGAGACCCAGTACTTC. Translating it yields CASSQMNRAGETQYF.

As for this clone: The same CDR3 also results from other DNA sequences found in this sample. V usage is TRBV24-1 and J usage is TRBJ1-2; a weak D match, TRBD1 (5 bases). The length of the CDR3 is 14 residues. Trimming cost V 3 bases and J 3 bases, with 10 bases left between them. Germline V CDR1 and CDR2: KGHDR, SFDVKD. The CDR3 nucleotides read TGTGCCACCAGTGATCTTCAGGGCGACTATGGCTACACCTTC. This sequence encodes CATSDLQGDYGYTF.

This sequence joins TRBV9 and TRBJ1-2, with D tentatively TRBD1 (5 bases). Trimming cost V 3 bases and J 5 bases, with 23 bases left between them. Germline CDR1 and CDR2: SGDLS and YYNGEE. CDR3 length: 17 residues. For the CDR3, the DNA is TGTGCCAGCAGCGATTACGCCCCGGGACGAGCCAAATATGGCTACACCTTC. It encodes CASSDYAPGRAKYGYTF.

In DNA form, the CDR3 reads TGTGCCAGCAGCAGGGTAAGGGGCCAAGTCTTCGAGCAGTACTTC. Translation gives CASSRVRGQVFEQYF. The chain joins TRBV28 to TRBJ2-7; weak D call: TRBD1 (5 bases). This CDR3 region has 15 residues. The V gene's germline CDR1 is MDHEN and CDR2 SYDVKM. V lost 6 bases and J lost 6, with 21 bases in between.

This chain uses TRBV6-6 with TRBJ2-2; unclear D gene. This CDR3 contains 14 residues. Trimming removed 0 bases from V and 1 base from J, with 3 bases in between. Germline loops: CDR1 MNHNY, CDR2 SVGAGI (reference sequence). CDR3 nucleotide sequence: TGTGCCAGCAGTTACTCGGAGAACACCGGGGAGCTGTTTTTT. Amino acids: CASSYSENTGELFF.

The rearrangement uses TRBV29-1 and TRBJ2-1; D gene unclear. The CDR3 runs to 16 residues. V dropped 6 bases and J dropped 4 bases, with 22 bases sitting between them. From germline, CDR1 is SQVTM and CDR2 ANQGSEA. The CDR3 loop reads CSVPSQGQYGYNEQFF. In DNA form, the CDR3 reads TGCAGCGTCCCCTCTCAAGGTCAGTATGGATACAATGAGCAGTTCTTC.

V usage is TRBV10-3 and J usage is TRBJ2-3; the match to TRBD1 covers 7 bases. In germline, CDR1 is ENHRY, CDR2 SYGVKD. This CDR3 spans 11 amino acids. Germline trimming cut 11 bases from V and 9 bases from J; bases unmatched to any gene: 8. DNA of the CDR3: TGTGCCGCCACAGGGGCAAACACGCAGTATTTT. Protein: CAATGANTQYF.

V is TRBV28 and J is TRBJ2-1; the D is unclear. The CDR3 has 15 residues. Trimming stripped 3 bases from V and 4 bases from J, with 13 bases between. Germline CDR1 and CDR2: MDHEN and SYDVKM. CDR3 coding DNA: TGTGCCAGCAGTTTGAGATTAAGGGTTTACAATGAGCAGTTCTTC. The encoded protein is CASSLRLRVYNEQFF.

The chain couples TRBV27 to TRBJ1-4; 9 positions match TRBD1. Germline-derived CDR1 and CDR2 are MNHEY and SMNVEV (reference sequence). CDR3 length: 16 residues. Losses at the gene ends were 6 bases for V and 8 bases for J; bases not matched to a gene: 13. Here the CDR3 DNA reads TGTGCCAGCAGATTTCGGGGACAGGGATTTCTCGAAAAACTGTTTTTT. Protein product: CASRFRGQGFLEKLFF.

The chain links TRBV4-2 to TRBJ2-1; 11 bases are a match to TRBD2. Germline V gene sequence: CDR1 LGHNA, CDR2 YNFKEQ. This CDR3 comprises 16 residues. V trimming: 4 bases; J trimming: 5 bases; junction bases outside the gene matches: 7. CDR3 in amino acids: CASSPSGTSGDNEQFF. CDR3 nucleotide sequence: TGTGCCAGCAGCCCCTCCGGGACTAGCGGTGACAATGAGCAGTTCTTC.

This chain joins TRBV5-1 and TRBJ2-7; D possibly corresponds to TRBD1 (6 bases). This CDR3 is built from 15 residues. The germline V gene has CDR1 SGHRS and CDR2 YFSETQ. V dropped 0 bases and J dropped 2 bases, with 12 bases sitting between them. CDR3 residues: CASSLGGQGAYEQYF. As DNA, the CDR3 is TGCGCCAGCAGCTTGGGGGGGCAGGGCGCCTACGAGCAGTACTTC.

For the CDR3, the DNA is TGTGCCAGCAGTTCCCCCGCAGGGCCCTACGAGCAGTACTTC. Translating gives CASSSPAGPYEQYF. The V gene is TRBV6-5, the J gene TRBJ2-7; tentative D call: TRBD1 (5 bases). Per the germline V gene, CDR1 is MNHEY and CDR2 is SVGAGI. This CDR3 region has 14 residues. The ends were cut back, 4 bases at V and 2 bases at J, with 12 bases in the middle.

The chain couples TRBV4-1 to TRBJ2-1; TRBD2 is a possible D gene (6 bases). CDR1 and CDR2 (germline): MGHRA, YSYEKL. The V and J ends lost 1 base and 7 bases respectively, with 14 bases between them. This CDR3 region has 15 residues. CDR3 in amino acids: CASSQGTKHINEQFF. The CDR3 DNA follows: TGCGCCAGCAGCCAAGGGACTAAACATATTAATGAGCAGTTCTTC.

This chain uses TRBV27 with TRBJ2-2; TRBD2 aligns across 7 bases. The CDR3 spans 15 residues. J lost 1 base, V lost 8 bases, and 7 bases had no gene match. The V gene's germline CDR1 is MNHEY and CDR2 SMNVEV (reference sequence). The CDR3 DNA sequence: TGTGCCAGCGGAAAGACTAGCAGGAACACCGGGGAGCTGTTTTTT. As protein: CASGKTSRNTGELFF.

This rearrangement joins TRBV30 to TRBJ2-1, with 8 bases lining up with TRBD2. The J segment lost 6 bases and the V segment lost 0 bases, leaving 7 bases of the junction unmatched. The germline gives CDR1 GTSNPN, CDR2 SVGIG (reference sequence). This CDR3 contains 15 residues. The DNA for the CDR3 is TGTGCCTGGAGTGTAAAAGCGGGAGCTTCCAATGAGCAGTTCTTC. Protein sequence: CAWSVKAGASNEQFF. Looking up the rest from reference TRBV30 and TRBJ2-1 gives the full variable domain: SQTIHQWPATLVQPVGSPLSLECTVEGTSNPNLYWYRQAAGRGLQLLFYSVGIGQISSEVPQNLSASRPQDRQFILSSKKLLLSDSGFYLCAWSVKAGASNEQFFGPGTRLTVL.

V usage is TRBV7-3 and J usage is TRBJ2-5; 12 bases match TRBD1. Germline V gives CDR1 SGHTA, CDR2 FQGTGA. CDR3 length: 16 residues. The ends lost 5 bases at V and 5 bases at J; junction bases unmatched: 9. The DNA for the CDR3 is TGTGCCAGCAGCGCTCAGGGGACAGGGGGCTTGGAGACCCAGTACTTC. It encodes CASSAQGTGGLETQYF. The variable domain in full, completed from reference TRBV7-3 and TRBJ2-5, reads GAGVSQTPSNKVTEKGKYVELRCDPISGHTALYWYRQSLGQGPEFLIYFQGTGAADDSGLPNDRFFAVRPEGSVSTLKIQRTERGDSAVYLCASSAQGTGGLETQYFGPGTRLLVL.

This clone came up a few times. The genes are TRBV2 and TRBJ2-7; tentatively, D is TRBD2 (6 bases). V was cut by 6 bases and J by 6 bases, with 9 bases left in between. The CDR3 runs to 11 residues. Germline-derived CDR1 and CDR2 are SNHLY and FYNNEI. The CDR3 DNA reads TGTGCCAGCAGGCGGGACGGCGAGCAGTACTTC. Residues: CASRRDGEQYF.

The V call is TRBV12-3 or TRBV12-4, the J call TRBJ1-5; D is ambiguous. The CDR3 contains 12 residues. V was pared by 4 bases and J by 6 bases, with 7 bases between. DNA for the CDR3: TGTGCCAGCAGTTCCCCCAGTCAGCCCCAGCATTTT. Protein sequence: CASSSPSQPQHF.

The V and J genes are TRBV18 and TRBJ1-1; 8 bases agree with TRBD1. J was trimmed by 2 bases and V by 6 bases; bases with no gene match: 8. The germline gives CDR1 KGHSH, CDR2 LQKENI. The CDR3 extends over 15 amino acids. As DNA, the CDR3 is TGTGCCAGCTCCCTCGGACAGGGCTTCAACACTGAAGCTTTCTTT. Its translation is CASSLGQGFNTEAFF.

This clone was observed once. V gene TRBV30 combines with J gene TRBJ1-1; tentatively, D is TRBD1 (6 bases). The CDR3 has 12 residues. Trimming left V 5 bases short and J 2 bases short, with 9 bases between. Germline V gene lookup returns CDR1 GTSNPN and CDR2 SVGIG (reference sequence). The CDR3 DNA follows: TGTGCCTGGGGACAGTTAAACACTGAAGCTTTCTTT. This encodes CAWGQLNTEAFF. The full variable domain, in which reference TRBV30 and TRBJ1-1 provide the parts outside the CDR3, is SQTIHQWPATLVQPVGSPLSLECTVEGTSNPNLYWYRQAAGRGLQLLFYSVGIGQISSEVPQNLSASRPQDRQFILSSKKLLLSDSGFYLCAWGQLNTEAFFGQGTRLTVV.

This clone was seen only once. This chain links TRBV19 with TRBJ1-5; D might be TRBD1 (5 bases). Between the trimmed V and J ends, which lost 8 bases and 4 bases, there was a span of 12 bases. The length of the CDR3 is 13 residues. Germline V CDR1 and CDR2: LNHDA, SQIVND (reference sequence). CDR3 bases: TGTGCCAGTTGGGGCAGCTATAATCAGCCCCAGCATTTT. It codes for CASWGSYNQPQHF.

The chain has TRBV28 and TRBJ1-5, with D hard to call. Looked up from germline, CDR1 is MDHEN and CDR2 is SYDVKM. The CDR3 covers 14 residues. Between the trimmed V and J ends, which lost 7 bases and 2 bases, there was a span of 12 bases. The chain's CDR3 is CASTPAQGNQPQHF. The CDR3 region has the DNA TGTGCCAGCACCCCCGCCCAAGGCAATCAGCCCCAGCATTTT.

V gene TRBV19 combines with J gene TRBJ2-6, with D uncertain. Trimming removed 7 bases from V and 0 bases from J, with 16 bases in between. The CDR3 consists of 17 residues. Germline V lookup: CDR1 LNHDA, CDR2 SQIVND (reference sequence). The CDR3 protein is CASTSWAAGSGANVLTF. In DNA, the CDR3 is TGTGCCAGTACCTCGTGGGCCGCCGGCTCTGGGGCCAACGTCCTGACTTTC.